The T cell receptor beta chain under discussion was sequenced for a study of blood T cell repertoires in COVID-19 (TCRdb year 2020). With respect to the entire study: The collaborator samples originated in the United States, Italy and Spain and spanned the acute and convalescent phases of COVID-19. The material from the prospective study consisted of cDNA or gDNA derived from T cells, B-cell-depleted T cells, or PBMCs. Subjects who had been exposed to COVID-19, were actively infected with it, or had recovered from it provided the deeply sampled blood TCRbeta repertoires that made up the dataset. The repertoires were made available in a free public database intended to serve as a resource for research on the immune response to SARS-CoV-2. The samples were drawn from two sources: the first 160 participants of the ongoing ImmuneRACE study, and 1,254 subjects contributed by 6 global collaborators. A de-identified subject ID, COVID-19 status, age in years and sex were almost always included in the sample metadata. Where HLA class I and class II types were available, the types were taken from metadata supplied by the sample provider, not from assay-based typing.

V has 9 bases trimmed and J has 2 bases trimmed; junction bases matching no gene number 9. The CDR3 starts with the cysteine, ends with the phenylalanine, and has 15 residues. The kept DNA is CDR3 alone, 45 bases in frame from the first base. Taken from the germline V gene, the CDR1 and CDR2 loops are SGHRS and YFSETQ. Each collaborating institution followed its own protocols to collect whole blood in K2EDTA tubes. Collaborator samples were shipped for TCRbeta analysis as frozen whole blood, isolated PBMCs, or DNA extracted from either sample type. Paper-wide results and their limitations: How much clinical and demographic metadata was included differed by source and by participant, and the metadata was provided uncurated.

TCRbeta CDR3 regions were amplified from genomic DNA using the immunoSEQ Assay, a bias-controlled multiplex PCR. As for how the authors treated the data: Nucleated cell counts per sample were estimated from amplification of reference gene primers within the assay. To quantify the absolute abundance of each unique TCRbeta CDR3 rearrangement, sequence reads were collapsed and filtered. For each sample, productive Simpson clonality was calculated by taking the square root of Simpson's diversity index across productive rearrangements. Sourced from immuneACCESS, this table was stored by TCRdb with only in-frame sequences that have V and J called. A share of the clones is absent; for the studies checked, an unresolved V gene accounts for under half, and the remainder has no known explanation. V and J calls and clone size are given by that table; D and trimming were obtained from the DNA. The sample data list more than 100,000 clones, and approximately 90% of these were observed just once. Together, the top ten hold about a sixth of the sample.

Of note for this clone: What this receptor recognizes is not known. The input lacks base qualities; no much larger clone sits a single base away.

Sequencing used peripheral blood. The source is an elderly woman in a cohort sampled during active COVID-19. The rearrangement joined TRBV5-1 to TRBJ2-5; TRBD2 matches 11 bases in the middle. The nucleotide sequence reads as follows: TGCGCCACTAGCCCTAGCGGGGGGTCACAAGAGACCCAGTACTTC. This is translated as CATSPSGGSQETQYF.